At least ten counts were recorded for the clone carrying this T cell receptor (beta chain). What it recognizes is unknown. One end of the junction varies from germline; a read error may be responsible. This record belongs to a study of T cells in Graves' hyperthyroidism and ophthalmopathy. Study-level findings and limits: By a 13 V-J model, ophthalmopathy was set apart from stable hyperthyroidism.

Amplified regions were TCR beta CDR3 sequences from RNA transcripts. With the HTBI primer set, the TCR CDR3 went through a first round of RT-PCR. TCRdb itself ran the multiplex PCR reads through MiXCR, one entry per CDR3 protein. The profile shows 300,000 to 400,000 distinct CDR3 sequences, about 15% of them singletons. Germline V CDR1 and CDR2: SEHNR, FQNEAQ (reference sequence). The CDR3 runs to 13 residues. The definition of stable Graves' hyperthyroidism was no ophthalmopathy progression within 18 months. These patients, aged 18 to 65, had recently diagnosed hyperthyroidism lasting under 2 months.

Sequencing used blood. The chain has TRBV7-9 and TRBJ2-3; D remains unclear. The source of this sequence is a woman aged 55 to 70 with Graves' hyperthyroidism. The CDR3 sequence is CASSLVGTDTQYF. The DNA for the CDR3 is TGCGCCAGCAGCTTGGTGGGGACAGATACGCAGTATTTT.